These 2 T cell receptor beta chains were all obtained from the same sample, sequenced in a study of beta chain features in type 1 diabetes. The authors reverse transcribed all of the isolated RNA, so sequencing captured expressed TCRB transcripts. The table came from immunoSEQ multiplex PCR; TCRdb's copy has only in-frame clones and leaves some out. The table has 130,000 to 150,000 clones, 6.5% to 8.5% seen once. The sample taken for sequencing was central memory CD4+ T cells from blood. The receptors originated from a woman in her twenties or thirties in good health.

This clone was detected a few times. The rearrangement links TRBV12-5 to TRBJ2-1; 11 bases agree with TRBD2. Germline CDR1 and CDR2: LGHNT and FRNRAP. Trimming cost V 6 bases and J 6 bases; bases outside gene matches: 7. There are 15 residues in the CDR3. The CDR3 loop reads CASGLTSGIGNEQFF. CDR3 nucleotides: TGTGCTAGTGGCTTGACTAGCGGGATCGGCAATGAGCAGTTCTTC.

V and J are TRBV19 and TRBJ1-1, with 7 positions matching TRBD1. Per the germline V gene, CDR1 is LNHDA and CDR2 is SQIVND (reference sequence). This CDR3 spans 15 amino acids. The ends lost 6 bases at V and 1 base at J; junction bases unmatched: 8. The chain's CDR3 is CASSRSWTGNTEAFF. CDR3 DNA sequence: TGTGCCAGTAGCCGATCGTGGACAGGGAACACTGAAGCTTTCTTT. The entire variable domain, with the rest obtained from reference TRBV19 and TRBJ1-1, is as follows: DGGITQSPKYLFRKEGQNVTLSCEQNLNHDAMYWYRQDPGQGLRLIYYSQIVNDFQKGDIAEGYSVSREKKESFPLTVTSAQKNPTAFYLCASSRSWTGNTEAFFGQGTRLTVV.